Following are 3 T cell receptor beta chains from one sample sequenced in a study of T cell responses to AZD1222 COVID-19 vaccine. Here immunoSEQ multiplex PCR was the method, and the copy in TCRdb shows in-frame clones only, minus some. The table has roughly 100,000 clones, 75% to 90% seen once. Sequencing was performed on peripheral blood, taken on day 0 of AZD1222 vaccination. Receptors originate from an adult in good health.

The chain is built from TRBV27 and TRBJ1-6; 8 nucleotides line up with TRBD1. This CDR3 comprises 15 residues. Trimming removed 5 bases from V and 7 bases from J; junction bases left unmatched: 7. CDR1 is MNHEY, CDR2 SMNVEV, per germline (reference sequence). The CDR3 is CASSPQGGLNSPLHF. The CDR3 nucleotides read TGTGCCAGCAGTCCACAGGGGGGACTGAATTCACCCCTCCACTTT.

This chain uses TRBV29-1 with TRBJ1-4, with unresolved D. The CDR3 runs 11 residues. Germline V gene sequence: CDR1 SQVTM, CDR2 ANQGSEA. Trimming stripped 4 bases from V and 6 bases from J, with 6 bases between. The CDR3 region has the DNA TGCAGCGTTGTTAGTGATGAAAAACTGTTTTTT. This encodes CSVVSDEKLFF.

The chain has TRBV12-3 or TRBV12-4 and TRBJ2-5; 10 bases map to TRBD2. V lost 3 bases to trimming and J lost 5 bases; unmatched junction nucleotides: 0. The CDR3 sequence is 13 residues long. The CDR3 DNA reads TGTGCCAGCAGTTTTAGCGGGAGGGAGACCCAGTACTTC. This encodes CASSFSGRETQYF.